Sequencing of this T cell receptor beta chain was carried out in a study of cytomegalovirus exposure and HLA in healthy donors. The study's findings and limits: A cluster of highly shared sequence variants was likely a sequencing artifact. Available immune exposure information covered CMV serostatus only.

For this clone: No antigen is known for it.

The PCR employed 60 Vbeta primers together with 13 Jbeta primers. The repertoire was sequenced with immunoSEQ multiplex PCR; TCRdb's copy has only in-frame clones and lacks some. Here the sample spans under 150,000 clones, about four fifths being singletons. The CDR3 is 16 amino acids. CDR1 is SGHTA and CDR2 is FQGNSA in the germline V gene. Trimming stripped 6 bases from V and 3 bases from J, with 17 bases between. The clonotype comes from a male donor in good health and CMV-seronegative. The chain employs TRBV7-2 and TRBJ1-4, with a tentative D call TRBD1 (5 bases). The material sequenced was PBMCs. DNA for the CDR3: TGTGCCAGCAGTGCGGCGCAGCCGGGGGCTAATGAAAAACTGTTTTTT. This encodes CASSAAQPGANEKLFF.